This TCR beta chain is from a study of cytomegalovirus exposure and HLA in healthy donors. Study-level findings and limits: In vitro assays verified that three CMV-associated chains recognized CMV antigens specifically. Most TCR sequences were seen very rarely across donors, but some public TCRs occurred in many. Subsequent analysis showed first-cohort TCR clusters tending to co-occur in 120 validation repertoires.

Concerning this clone: What it binds is unknown.

TCRdb's table, derived via immunoSEQ multiplex PCR, lists solely in-frame clones and lacks some. The sample lists fewer than 200,000 clones, 85% seen once, with roughly 15% in the top ten. After removal of 3 bases from V and 2 bases from J, the junction contained 7 bases not matched to a gene. The CDR3 loop spans 15 amino acids. Per germline, CDR1 MNHNS and CDR2 SASEGT. Specimen: PBMCs. This chain joins TRBV6-1 and TRBJ2-7; 7 nucleotides align to TRBD1. The sequence derives from a man between 18 and 29 years old in good health and CMV-seropositive. CDR3 loop: CASSDSGTATYEQYF. The CDR3 DNA follows: TGTGCCAGCAGTGACTCCGGGACAGCTACCTACGAGCAGTACTTC.